This T cell receptor (beta chain) was recorded in a study of T cell responses to AZD1222 COVID-19 vaccine. Study results and caveats: Sampled repertoires all dated from after the peak T cell response.

The CDR3 is 13 amino acids. Germline CDR1 is KGHDR and CDR2 is SFDVKD. V lost 4 bases, J lost 7 bases, and 12 bases lay in between. The data were produced by immunoSEQ multiplex PCR, yet TCRdb's version contains in-frame clones alone and is incomplete. The sample includes 150,000 to 200,000 clones, approximately 90% of them seen just once. This clone was counted between two and nine times. The antigen is not known. This material consisted of peripheral blood, taken on day 0 of AZD1222 vaccination. The TCR comes from an adult in good health. J is TRBJ1-2 and V is TRBV24-1; D ambiguous. CDR3 protein: CATSDHKGGGYTF. CDR3 DNA sequence: TGTGCCACCAGTGACCATAAAGGAGGTGGCTACACCTTC.